These 30 T cell receptor beta chains came from one sample sequenced in a study of CD8+ T cells in alopecia areata. This sample's treatment: oral pan-JAK inhibitor, 5-10 mg twice daily. As the sequencing template, cDNA was produced by extracting RNA and reverse transcribing it. Sequencing was performed with immunoSEQ multiplex PCR; in TCRdb, only in-frame clones are kept and a portion is missing. In the table there are 150,000 to 200,000 clones, 50% to 75% of which are singletons. The sample here was CD4+ T cells sorted from blood, taken between weeks 55 and 65, from a patient treated with tofacitinib. These receptors were obtained from a human donor with alopecia areata.

This clone was seen only a few times. This chain links TRBV19 with TRBJ1-1; D perhaps matches TRBD1 (5 bases). The V end was cut by 4 bases, the J end by 5 bases, with 17 bases between. This CDR3 spans 15 amino acids. Germline CDR1 LNHDA, CDR2 SQIVND (reference sequence). The CDR3 nucleotides are TGTGCCAGTAGTACCCTTGGGGGTCCGGCGACTGAAGCTTTCTTT. It is translated as CASSTLGGPATEAFF.

The genes are TRBV4-1 and TRBJ1-2; 9 nucleotides match TRBD1. This CDR3 spans 16 amino acids. V shed 6 bases, J shed 4 bases, and the junction held 12 bases outside the gene matches. Germline CDR1 MGHRA, CDR2 YSYEKL. The CDR3 region is CASRTFRQGGIYGYTF. The DNA for the CDR3 is TGCGCCAGCAGAACTTTCCGACAGGGGGGAATCTATGGCTACACCTTC.

The chain combines TRBV23-1 with TRBJ1-1; 9 bases align to TRBD1. TRBV23-1 is sorted into the ORF group, with uncertain function. The J segment lost 5 bases and the V segment lost 5 bases, leaving 9 bases of the junction unmatched. This CDR3 is 15 amino acids long. The DNA for the CDR3 is TGCGCCAGCAGTGAAGGGACAGGGAAGGAGACTGAAGCTTTCTTT. Encoded protein: CASSEGTGKETEAFF.

This clone appeared once. The J gene is TRBJ2-7, the V gene TRBV5-1, with D uncertain. The CDR3 is made up of 11 amino acids. Germline loops: CDR1 SGHRS, CDR2 YFSETQ. With 4 bases removed from V and 7 bases from J, the gap between germline ends came to 9 bases. In DNA form, the CDR3 reads TGCGCCAGCAGCGACTTGGGGGAGCAGTACTTC. It encodes CASSDLGEQYF.

The chain couples TRBV5-1 to TRBJ2-2; D uncertain. The CDR3 totals 13 residues. The V gene's germline CDR1 is SGHRS and CDR2 YFSETQ. The V gene lost 0 bases and the J gene lost 6 bases, with 6 bases spanning the gap. Here the CDR3 DNA reads TGCGCCAGCAGCTTGGAGGTCTCCGGGGAGCTGTTTTTT. As protein: CASSLEVSGELFF.

The chain recombines TRBV18 with TRBJ2-3; 11 bases match TRBD2. From germline, CDR1 is KGHSH and CDR2 LQKENI. This CDR3 spans 17 amino acids. J gave up 4 bases and V 3 bases, and 9 bases lay outside the gene matches. In nucleotides, the CDR3 is TGTGCCAGCTCACCCGAGACTAGCGGGGTTCGTCCAGATACGCAGTATTTT. It encodes CASSPETSGVRPDTQYF.

This clone was seen only a few times. V gene TRBV29-1 combines with J gene TRBJ1-2; D remains ambiguous. Germline loops: CDR1 SQVTM, CDR2 ANQGSEA. The CDR3 is 10 residues long. V was clipped by 6 bases and J by 8 bases, with 10 bases between them. CDR3 sequence: CSVEYGGYTF. Written as DNA, the CDR3 is TGCAGCGTGGAATACGGGGGCTACACCTTC.

This clone occurred once. The chain is built from TRBV2 and TRBJ1-6; 7 nucleotides match TRBD1. The ends lost 8 bases at V and 9 bases at J; junction bases unmatched: 13. Per germline, CDR1 SNHLY and CDR2 FYNNEI. There are 15 residues in the CDR3. CDR3 sequence reads: CASGGGWTGGSPLHF. The CDR3 region has the DNA TGTGCCAGCGGGGGGGGTTGGACAGGCGGTTCACCCCTCCACTTT.

The chain recombines TRBV4-1 with TRBJ2-7, with D possibly TRBD1 on 6 matching bases. Germline CDR1 reads MGHRA; CDR2 reads YSYEKL. CDR3 size: 15 residues. V was pared by 3 bases and J by 3 bases, with 15 bases between. CDR3: CASSQPTGKGYEQYF. CDR3 coding DNA: TGCGCCAGCAGCCAGCCTACAGGGAAAGGCTACGAGCAGTACTTC.

This clone has just a few counts. J is TRBJ2-7 and V is TRBV27; D unclear. Between the trimmed V and J ends, which lost 0 bases and 1 base, there was a span of 7 bases. The length of the CDR3 is 14 residues. Germline CDR1 and CDR2: MNHEY and SMNVEV (reference sequence). As DNA, the CDR3 is TGTGCCAGCAGTTTATCCAGACAATCCTACGAGCAGTACTTC. Translating gives CASSLSRQSYEQYF.

The chain employs TRBV30 and TRBJ1-3; D gene uncertain. Germline V gene data show CDR1 as GTSNPN and CDR2 as SVGIG (reference sequence). The CDR3 extends over 14 amino acids. Trimming cost V 5 bases and J 1 base, with 12 bases left between them. For the CDR3, the DNA is TGTGCCTGGGTTTCCGGGTTTTCTGGAAACACCATATATTTT. It codes for CAWVSGFSGNTIYF.

Only a few counts were recorded for this clone. The V gene is TRBV30, the J gene TRBJ2-4; 9 bases align to TRBD1. The CDR3 runs to 15 residues. CDR1 GTSNPN and CDR2 SVGIG come from the germline V gene (reference sequence). Losses at the gene ends were 3 bases for V and 3 bases for J; bases not matched to a gene: 6. The chain's CDR3 is CAWSVGQGDKNIQYF. In nucleotides, the CDR3 is TGTGCCTGGAGCGTGGGACAGGGAGACAAAAACATTCAGTACTTC.

A note on this clone: In the same sample, other DNA sequences code for this CDR3. The chain combines TRBV6-5 with TRBJ1-2, with 10 positions matching TRBD1. The CDR3 is 12 amino acids. V lost 6 bases and J lost 8; bases outside the gene matches: 3. The germline V gene encodes CDR1 MNHEY and CDR2 SVGAGI. The CDR3 DNA sequence: TGTGCCAGCAGGACAGGGGGCGGAGGCTACACCTTC. Residues: CASRTGGGGYTF.

In its sample, this clone was seen once. This rearrangement joins TRBV7-8 to TRBJ2-6; D possibly uses TRBD1 or TRBD2 (5 bases each). Trimming took off 1 base at V and 2 bases at J, with 9 bases between the two ends. Per germline, CDR1 SGHVS and CDR2 FQNEAQ. The CDR3 consists of 16 residues. CDR3 coding DNA: TGTGCCAGCAGCTTAGAGCAGGGAGCTGGGGCCAACGTCCTGACTTTC. This translates into CASSLEQGAGANVLTF. Variable domain in full (rest from reference TRBV7-8 and TRBJ2-6): GAGVSQSPRYKVAKRGQDVALRCDPISGHVSLFWYQQALGQGPEFLTYFQNEAQLDKSGLPSDRFFAERPEGSVSTLKIQRTQQEDSAVYLCASSLEQGAGANVLTFGAGSRLTVL.

The chain employs TRBV5-1 and TRBJ2-3, with 8 bases aligning to TRBD2. With 0 bases clipped from V and 2 bases from J, the junction kept 5 bases outside the gene matches. CDR3 length equals 16 residues. The germline CDR1 and CDR2 sequences are SGHRS and YFSETQ. This CDR3 reads CASSLAAGAFTDTQYF. CDR3 DNA: TGCGCCAGCAGCTTGGCAGCGGGGGCTTTCACAGATACGCAGTATTTT.

The chain is built from TRBV5-4 and TRBJ2-5, with D unresolved. The ends were cut back, 4 bases at V and 2 bases at J, with 9 bases in the middle. Germline V gives CDR1 SGHNT, CDR2 YYREEE (reference sequence). This CDR3 has 13 amino acids. This chain's CDR3 is CASSPTRQETQYF. CDR3 bases: TGTGCCAGCAGCCCCACCCGTCAAGAGACCCAGTACTTC.

This clone was counted only a few times. This chain joins TRBV7-2 and TRBJ1-1, with D perhaps matching TRBD1 (6 bases). This CDR3 region has 14 residues. Trimming stripped 7 bases from V and 0 bases from J, with 12 bases between. Germline CDR1 SGHTA, CDR2 FQGNSA. The CDR3 DNA reads TGTGCCAGCACCAGAGACAGGTTGAACACTGAAGCTTTCTTT. Residues: CASTRDRLNTEAFF.

The chain employs TRBV29-1 and TRBJ2-3; 11 bases are shared with TRBD2. Germline CDR1 and CDR2: SQVTM and ANQGSEA. There are 14 residues in the CDR3. V was pared by 4 bases and J by 7 bases, with 7 bases of the junction left unmatched. The DNA for the CDR3 is TGCAGCGTTGCCACCGGGACTAGCGGTCATACGCAGTATTTT. It specifies CSVATGTSGHTQYF.

This clone was counted a few times. The CDR3 region is CATSRTGLGAGANVLTF. In DNA, the CDR3 is TGTGCCACCAGCAGAACCGGACTAGGGGCTGGGGCCAACGTCCTGACTTTC. This chain joins TRBV15 and TRBJ2-6; TRBD2 matches at 7 bases. The CDR3 is 17 amino acids. With V trimmed by 2 bases and J by 2 bases, 6 bases remained unmatched. CDR1 is LNHNV and CDR2 is YYDKDF in the germline V gene (reference sequence).

V is TRBV30 and J is TRBJ2-2; 7 bases align to TRBD1. Germline values: CDR1 GTSNPN, CDR2 SVGIG (reference sequence). CDR3 length: 15 residues. Trimming at V came to 2 bases and at J to 1 base, leaving 4 bases not matched to a gene. The CDR3 here is CAWSPRTGNTGELFF. In nucleotides, the CDR3 is TGTGCCTGGAGTCCCCGGACAGGGAACACCGGGGAGCTGTTTTTT.

This clone is a singleton in its sample. DNA for the CDR3: TGTGCCAGCAGTTCCGGGTTCCACGGCACTGAAGCTTTCTTT. The encoded protein is CASSSGFHGTEAFF. This chain links TRBV7-9 with TRBJ1-1; D gene unclear. V was pared by 6 bases and J by 4 bases, with 15 bases between. CDR1 and CDR2 from the germline V gene are SEHNR and FQNEAQ (reference sequence). The CDR3 covers 14 residues. Looking up the rest from reference TRBV7-9 and TRBJ1-1 gives the full variable domain: DTGVSQNPRHKITKRGQNVTFRCDPISEHNRLYWYRQTLGQGPEFLTYFQNEAQLEKSRLLSDRFSAERPKGSFSTLEIQRTEQGDSAMYLCASSSGFHGTEAFFGQGTRLTVV.

This chain uses TRBV4-1 with TRBJ1-2; D is unclear. The germline V gene has CDR1 MGHRA and CDR2 YSYEKL. V lost 3 bases and J lost 3, with 17 bases in between. The CDR3 has 16 residues. This CDR3 reads CASSQLLLLPDYGYTF. CDR3 DNA: TGCGCCAGCAGCCAGCTCCTCCTCCTGCCGGACTATGGCTACACCTTC.

The chain has TRBV27 and TRBJ2-7; D remains ambiguous. From germline, CDR1 is MNHEY and CDR2 SMNVEV (reference sequence). This CDR3 spans 13 amino acids. Trimming removed 4 bases at V and 6 bases at J, with 13 bases between. The CDR3 loop is CASSYAGLREQYF. The CDR3 coding sequence is TGTGCCAGCAGTTATGCCGGCCTACGCGAGCAGTACTTC.

The CDR3 DNA sequence: TGCGCCAGCAGCCCAGACAGGGACGGTGGGACCCAGTACTTC. It encodes CASSPDRDGGTQYF. The chain couples TRBV5-1 to TRBJ2-5; TRBD1 matches at 7 bases. V was pared by 4 bases and J by 7 bases, with 10 bases of the junction left unmatched. The CDR3 sequence is 14 residues long. Germline lookup yields CDR1 SGHRS and CDR2 YFSETQ.

The chain uses TRBV27 and TRBJ2-7; maybe TRBD2 (6 bases). Germline-derived CDR1 and CDR2 are MNHEY and SMNVEV (reference sequence). V was cut by 5 bases and J by 2 bases, with 13 bases left in between. CDR3 size: 14 residues. The CDR3 region has the DNA TGTGCCAGCAGTGGCCTCGGGAGACCCTACGAGCAGTACTTC. Translation gives CASSGLGRPYEQYF.

J is TRBJ2-1 and V is TRBV6-6; 7 bases agree with TRBD1. After removal of 1 base from V and 4 bases from J, the junction contained 1 base not matched to a gene. The CDR3 runs to 14 residues. CDR1 and CDR2 from the germline V gene are MNHNY and SVGAGI (reference sequence). DNA for the CDR3: TGTGCCAGCAGTTACTGGGACAGATACAATGAGCAGTTCTTC. Its translation: CASSYWDRYNEQFF.

The CDR3 spells CSVDREDTQYF. In DNA form, the CDR3 reads TGCAGCGTTGATCGGGAAGATACGCAGTATTTT. The genes are TRBV29-1 and TRBJ2-3; D is possibly TRBD2 (5 bases). Trimming pared 3 bases from V and 5 bases from J, leaving 6 bases between. The germline CDR1 and CDR2 sequences are SQVTM and ANQGSEA. The length of the CDR3 is 11 residues.

The rearrangement links TRBV5-6 to TRBJ2-2, with D maybe TRBD1 (6 bases). CDR3 length equals 12 residues. Trimming stripped 5 bases from V and 5 bases from J, with 7 bases between. Germline CDR1 is SGHDT and CDR2 is YYEEEE. The CDR3 region has the DNA TGTGCCAGCAGGACAGGTACCGGGGAGCTGTTTTTT. Residues: CASRTGTGELFF.

A single count supports this clone. V usage is TRBV27 and J usage is TRBJ1-6; D possibly corresponds to TRBD1 (5 bases). The V end was cut by 6 bases, the J end by 9 bases, with 18 bases between. Germline V CDR1 and CDR2: MNHEY, SMNVEV (reference sequence). This CDR3 comprises 15 residues. For the CDR3, the DNA is TGTGCCAGCAGCCTGACTGCCGTTCAGGGTTCACCCCTCCACTTT. Translated: CASSLTAVQGSPLHF.

A few counts support this clone. This chain connects TRBV7-9 to TRBJ1-2, with D unclear. Trimming cost V 0 bases and J 6 bases, with 14 bases left between them. The CDR3 totals 15 residues. CDR1 SEHNR and CDR2 FQNEAQ come from the germline V gene (reference sequence). CDR3: CASSLAPPGPDGYTF. The CDR3 DNA follows: TGTGCCAGCAGCTTAGCGCCCCCGGGTCCAGATGGCTACACCTTC.